This TCR beta chain stems from a study of human T cells and chemical hapten exposure. Study outcomes and limitations: Sensitizing with DPC caused no change in TCRs above 1 in 1000 frequency.

Original processing notes: Per sample, the median was approximately 100,000 TCRs, with values from roughly 23,000 to 700,000. TCRdb analysed the RACE reads with MiXCR anew, one entry per CDR3 protein. TCRdb, rather than the study authors, made the V and J calls. Among nearly 350,000 distinct CDR3 sequences listed, approximately 6.9% were seen once. Concerning this clonotype itself: Its antigen is undetermined. A junction boundary mismatches the germline segment, possibly from a read error.

Documented time point: patch test 1, 2 weeks after DPC sensitization. The treatment is: therapeutic diphenylcyclopropenone sensitization with weekly scalp DPC. The study drew its donors from alopecia patients who were 18 to 70 years old and suitable for DPC. This CDR3 region has 16 residues. Germline V gives CDR1 DFQATT, CDR2 SNEGSKA (reference sequence). The TCR comes from a woman aged 18-29 years with alopecia areata. Some clones in this sample may be carry-over from other donors' samples. The input for sequencing was whole blood, taken in connection with sensitization to the hapten diphenylcyclopropenone (DPC). V and J are TRBV20-1 and TRBJ2-3; 9 bases fit TRBD2. The CDR3 nucleotides read TGCAGTGCTAGAGACATGGCGGGGGGGCCCGGAGATACGCAGAATTTT. Its protein product is CSARDMAGGPGDTQNF.